These T cell receptor beta chains were read from a single sample in a study of cytomegalovirus exposure and HLA in healthy donors. TCRdb keeps only in-frame clones here, not all; method: immunoSEQ multiplex PCR. The sample yields 95,000 to 100,000 clones, 75% seen once. Sequencing used PBMCs. These receptors originate from a man aged 45 to 65 in good health and CMV-seronegative. Both conserved end residues are part of each CDR3. A D gene is named only where the DNA matches it firmly. Size values are once, few and many counts, or a class for expanded clones, and some rows have none.

TRBV9	-	-	TRBJ2-1	CASSVGNSVYNEQFF	TGTGCCAGCAGCGTAGGTAATAGCGTGTACAATGAGCAGTTCTTC
TRBV5-1	-	-	TRBJ1-1	CASTPGSGTEGTEAFF	TGCGCCAGCACCCCAGGTTCAGGAACTGAGGGCACTGAAGCTTTCTTT
TRBV6-1	TRBD1	-	TRBJ2-3	CASSEWVPGQGIVTQYF	TGTGCCAGCAGTGAATGGGTGCCGGGACAGGGGATAGTTACGCAGTATTTT
TRBV5-4	TRBD2	-	TRBJ2-7	CASSLGTSGSYEQYF	TGTGCCAGCAGCCTAGGGACTAGCGGATCTTACGAGCAGTACTTC
TRBV7-9	TRBD1	-	TRBJ1-3	CASSLQGAENTIYF	TGTGCCAGCAGCCTACAGGGGGCCGAAAACACCATATATTTT
TRBV7-6	-	-	TRBJ1-6	CASSVLRISYNSPLHF	TGTGCCAGCAGCGTCCTCAGGATCTCCTATAATTCACCCCTCCACTTT
TRBV6-6	-	-	TRBJ2-1	CASTRLRAGVSNEQFF	TGTGCCAGCACCCGTCTTAGGGCAGGGGTCAGCAATGAGCAGTTCTTC
TRBV6-5	TRBD1	-	TRBJ2-3	CASTRDRSDTDTQYF	TGTGCCAGCACCAGGGACAGGTCAGACACAGATACGCAGTATTTT
TRBV29-1	-	-	TRBJ2-1	CSDYSTYNEQFF	TGCAGCGACTACTCCACTTACAATGAGCAGTTCTTC
TRBV19	-	-	TRBJ1-5	CASSMGGSPGNQPQHF	TGTGCCAGTAGTATGGGCGGGAGTCCGGGAAATCAGCCCCAGCATTTT
TRBV5-5	-	-	TRBJ2-5	CASWRTAGETQYF	TGTGCCAGCTGGCGGACGGCGGGGGAGACCCAGTACTTC
TRBV2	TRBD2	-	TRBJ2-7	CVSYHGGGGRYEQYF	TGTGTCAGCTATCATGGTGGGGGGGGACGATACGAGCAGTACTTC
TRBV9	-	few	TRBJ1-6	CASSATGYNSPLHF	TGTGCCAGCAGCGCCACCGGGTATAATTCACCCCTCCACTTT
TRBV19	TRBD2	-	TRBJ2-1	CASSIDPAGGEQFF	TGTGCCAGTAGTATAGACCCAGCGGGGGGCGAGCAGTTCTTC
TRBV6-1	-	-	TRBJ1-5	CASSRGGRDQPQHF	TGTGCCAGCAGTAGAGGGGGTCGCGATCAGCCCCAGCATTTT
TRBV18	TRBD1	-	TRBJ2-7	CASSIGGQGAYEQYF	TGTGCCAGCTCAATTGGGGGACAGGGGGCCTACGAGCAGTACTTC
TRBV30	-	-	TRBJ1-4	CAWATPQGTNEKLFF	TGTGCCTGGGCAACTCCCCAGGGGACTAATGAAAAACTGTTTTTT
TRBV7-9	-	few	TRBJ1-2	CASSSLQPYGYTF	TGTGCCAGCAGCTCCTTACAGCCCTATGGCTACACCTTC
TRBV27	TRBD1	-	TRBJ2-5	CASSTTQGEETQYF	TGTGCCAGCAGTACAACACAGGGGGAAGAGACCCAGTACTTC
TRBV27	TRBD1	-	TRBJ1-5	CASSRQGEMSNQPQHF	TGTGCCAGCAGTCGACAGGGGGAGATGAGCAATCAGCCCCAGCATTTT
TRBV5-1	-	-	TRBJ2-2	CASSLASGNTGELFF	TGCGCCAGCAGCTTGGCCAGCGGGAACACCGGGGAGCTGTTTTTT
TRBV18	TRBD1	-	TRBJ1-5	CASSLQGQASNQPQHF	TGTGCCAGCTCACTTCAGGGACAGGCTAGCAATCAGCCCCAGCATTTT
TRBV4-2	TRBD2	-	TRBJ2-3	CASSQREEDTQYF	TGTGCCAGCAGCCAGCGGGAGGAAGATACGCAGTATTTT
TRBV30	-	-	TRBJ2-7	CAWRGTAGGNFYEQYF	TGTGCCTGGAGGGGGACCGCAGGGGGGAACTTCTACGAGCAGTACTTC
TRBV7-9	-	once	TRBJ2-7	CASSSQGLDEQYF	TGTGCCAGCAGCTCTCAGGGCCTGGACGAGCAGTACTTC
TRBV7-2	TRBD2	few	TRBJ2-2	CASSLAGAGTGELFF	TGTGCCAGCAGCTTGGCGGGAGCGGGCACCGGGGAGCTGTTTTTT
TRBV6-5	-	-	TRBJ2-7	CASSSPGTLTYEQYF	TGTGCCAGCAGTTCCCCCGGGACACTTACCTACGAGCAGTACTTC
TRBV5-1	TRBD1	few	TRBJ2-7	CASSQTGASSYEQYF	TGCGCCAGCAGCCAGACAGGGGCGAGCTCCTACGAGCAGTACTTC
TRBV29-1	-	-	TRBJ2-5	CSVGGGPSETQYF	TGCAGCGTTGGGGGGGGGCCCTCAGAGACCCAGTACTTC
TRBV6-1	-	-	TRBJ1-2	CASRGELANYGYTF	TGTGCCAGCAGGGGAGAATTAGCTAACTATGGCTACACCTTC
TRBV7-9	-	-	TRBJ2-7	CASSDGSYEQYF	TGTGCCAGCAGCGACGGGTCCTACGAGCAGTACTTC
TRBV6-1	TRBD2	-	TRBJ2-3	CASSERGGRESDTQYF	TGTGCCAGCAGTGAAAGGGGCGGGCGGGAGTCAGATACGCAGTATTTT
TRBV7-2	-	-	TRBJ2-3	CASSPLLTSSTDTQYF	TGTGCCAGCAGCCCCCTCCTCACTAGTTCCACAGATACGCAGTATTTT
TRBV30	TRBD1	-	TRBJ1-1	CAWSVPGTGLGAFF	TGTGCCTGGAGTGTACCCGGGACAGGTTTGGGGGCTTTCTTT
TRBV6-6	-	-	TRBJ1-5	CASSYGGGVSQPQHF	TGTGCCAGCAGTTACGGCGGGGGGGTTAGTCAGCCCCAGCATTTT
TRBV19	TRBD1	-	TRBJ2-3	CASSISGTGAKDTQYF	TGTGCCAGTAGTATCTCCGGGACAGGGGCCAAGGATACGCAGTATTTT
TRBV28	TRBD2	few	TRBJ2-7	CASSPKLAGATKQYF	TGTGCCAGCAGCCCGAAACTAGCGGGAGCTACAAAGCAGTACTTC
TRBV27	TRBD1	-	TRBJ1-2	CASSLGTGGGYTF	TGTGCCAGCAGTTTAGGGACAGGGGGCGGCTACACCTTC
TRBV5-1	TRBD1	-	TRBJ1-2	CASSLAVGQGYGYTF	TGCGCCAGCAGCTTGGCCGTGGGACAGGGCTATGGCTACACCTTC
TRBV11-1	-	-	TRBJ2-5	CASRVAGAETQYF	TGTGCCAGCAGAGTGGCGGGGGCGGAGACCCAGTACTTC
TRBV28	TRBD1	few	TRBJ1-1	CAINTQGENTEAFF	TGTGCCATAAATACGCAGGGGGAAAACACTGAAGCTTTCTTT
TRBV7-2	-	-	TRBJ1-1	CASSFTGTAMNTEAFF	TGTGCCAGCAGCTTTACAGGGACCGCTATGAACACTGAAGCTTTCTTT
TRBV27	-	-	TRBJ1-2	CASSSGSRSGYTF	TGTGCCAGCAGTTCAGGCTCCCGAAGTGGCTACACCTTC
TRBV4-1	-	few	TRBJ1-3	CASSQDPGAGNTIYF	TGCGCCAGCAGCCAAGATCCGGGGGCTGGAAACACCATATATTTT
TRBV4-3	-	-	TRBJ1-6	CASSQAAQGNSPLHF	TGCGCCAGCAGCCAAGCGGCGCAGGGCAATTCACCCCTCCACTTT
TRBV5-1	-	few	TRBJ2-7	CASSLAGNRSAYEQYF	TGCGCCAGCAGCTTGGCCGGTAACAGATCGGCCTACGAGCAGTACTTC
TRBV19	TRBD1	-	TRBJ2-7	CASSISGQSSYEQYF	TGTGCCAGTAGTATATCGGGACAGAGCTCCTACGAGCAGTACTTC
TRBV27	-	-	TRBJ2-7	CASSATGKAYEQYF	TGTGCCAGCAGCGCGACGGGGAAGGCCTACGAGCAGTACTTC
TRBV11-2	-	-	TRBJ2-3	CASSPEPTRADTQYF	TGTGCCAGCAGCCCGGAGCCTACTCGGGCAGATACGCAGTATTTT